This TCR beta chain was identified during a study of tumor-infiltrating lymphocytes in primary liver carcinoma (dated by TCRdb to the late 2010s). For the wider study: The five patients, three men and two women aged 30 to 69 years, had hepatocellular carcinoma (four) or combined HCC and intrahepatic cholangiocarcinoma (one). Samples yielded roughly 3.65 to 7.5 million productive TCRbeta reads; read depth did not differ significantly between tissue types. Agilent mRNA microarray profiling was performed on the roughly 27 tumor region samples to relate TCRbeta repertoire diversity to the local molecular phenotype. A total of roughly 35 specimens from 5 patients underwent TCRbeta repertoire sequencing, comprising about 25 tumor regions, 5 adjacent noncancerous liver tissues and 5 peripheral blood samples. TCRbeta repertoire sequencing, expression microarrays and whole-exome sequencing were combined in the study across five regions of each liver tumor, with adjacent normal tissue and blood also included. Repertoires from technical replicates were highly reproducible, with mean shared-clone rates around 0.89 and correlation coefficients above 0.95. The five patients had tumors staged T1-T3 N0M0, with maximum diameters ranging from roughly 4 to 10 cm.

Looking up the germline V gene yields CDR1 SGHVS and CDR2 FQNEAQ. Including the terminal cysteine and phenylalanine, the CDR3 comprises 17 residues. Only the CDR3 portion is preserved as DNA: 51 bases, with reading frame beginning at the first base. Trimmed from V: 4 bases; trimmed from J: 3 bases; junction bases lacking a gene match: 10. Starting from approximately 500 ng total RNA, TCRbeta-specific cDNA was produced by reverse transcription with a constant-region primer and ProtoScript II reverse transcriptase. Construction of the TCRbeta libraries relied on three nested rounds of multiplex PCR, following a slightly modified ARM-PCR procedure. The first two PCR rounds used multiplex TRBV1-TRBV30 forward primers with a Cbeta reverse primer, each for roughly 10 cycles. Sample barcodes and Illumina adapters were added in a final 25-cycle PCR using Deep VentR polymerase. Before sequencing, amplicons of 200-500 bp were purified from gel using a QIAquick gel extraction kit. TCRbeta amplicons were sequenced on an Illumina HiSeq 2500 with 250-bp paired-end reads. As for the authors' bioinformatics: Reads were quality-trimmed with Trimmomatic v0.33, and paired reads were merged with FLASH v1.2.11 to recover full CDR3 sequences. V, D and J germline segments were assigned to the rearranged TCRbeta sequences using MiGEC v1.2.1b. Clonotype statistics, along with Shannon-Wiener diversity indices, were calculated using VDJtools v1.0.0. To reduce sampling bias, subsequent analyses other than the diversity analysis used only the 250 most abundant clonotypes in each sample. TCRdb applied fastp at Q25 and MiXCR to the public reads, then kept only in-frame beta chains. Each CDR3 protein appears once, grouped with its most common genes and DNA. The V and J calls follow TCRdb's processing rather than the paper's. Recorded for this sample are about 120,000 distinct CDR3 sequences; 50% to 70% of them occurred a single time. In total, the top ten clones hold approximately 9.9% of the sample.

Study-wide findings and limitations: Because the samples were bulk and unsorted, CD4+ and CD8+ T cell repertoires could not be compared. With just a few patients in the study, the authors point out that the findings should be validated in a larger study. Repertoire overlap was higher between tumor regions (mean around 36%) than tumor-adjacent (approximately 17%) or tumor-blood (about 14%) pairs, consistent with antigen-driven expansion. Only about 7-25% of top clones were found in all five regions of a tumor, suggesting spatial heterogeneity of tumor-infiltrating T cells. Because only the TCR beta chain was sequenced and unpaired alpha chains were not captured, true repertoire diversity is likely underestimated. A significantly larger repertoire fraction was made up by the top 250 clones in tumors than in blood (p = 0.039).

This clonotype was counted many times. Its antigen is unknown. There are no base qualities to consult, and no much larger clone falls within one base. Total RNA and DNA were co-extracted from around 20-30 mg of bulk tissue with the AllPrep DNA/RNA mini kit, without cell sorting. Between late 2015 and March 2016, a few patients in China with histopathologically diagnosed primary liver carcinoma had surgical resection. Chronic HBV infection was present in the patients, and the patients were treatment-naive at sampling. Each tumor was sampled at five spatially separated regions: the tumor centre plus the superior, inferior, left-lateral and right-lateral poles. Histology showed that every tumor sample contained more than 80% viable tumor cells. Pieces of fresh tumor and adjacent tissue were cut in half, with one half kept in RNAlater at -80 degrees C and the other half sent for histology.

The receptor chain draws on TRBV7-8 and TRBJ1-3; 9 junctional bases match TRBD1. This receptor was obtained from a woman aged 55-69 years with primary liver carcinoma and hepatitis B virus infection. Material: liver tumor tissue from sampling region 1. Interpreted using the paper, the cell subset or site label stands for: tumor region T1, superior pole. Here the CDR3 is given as CASSSNEQGARGNTIYF. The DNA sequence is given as TGTGCCAGCAGCTCGAACGAACAGGGGGCGCGTGGAAACACCATATATTTT.